These 22 T cell receptor beta chains share one sample of origin, sequenced in a study of blood T cell repertoires in COVID-19. The method was immunoSEQ multiplex PCR; TCRdb's version includes in-frame clones alone and lacks a portion of them. The sample carries around 320,000 clones, 85% to 90% recorded once. Sequencing was carried out using peripheral blood. The receptors shown here come from a woman aged 25 to 45 with COVID-19, enrolled during active disease.

This clone appeared many times. This chain uses TRBV4-1 with TRBJ1-4, with D unclear. CDR1 MGHRA and CDR2 YSYEKL come from the germline V gene. V gave up 2 bases and J gave up 2 bases, with 27 bases separating them. CDR3 length equals 21 residues. This CDR3 reads CASSQKLLVAGQVGTNEKLFF. The CDR3, as DNA: TGCGCCAGCAGCCAAAAATTGCTCGTGGCAGGTCAAGTTGGGACTAATGAAAAACTGTTTTTT.

This clone occurred once. This chain joins TRBV18 and TRBJ2-7, with TRBD1 identical over 9 bases. The ends lost 0 bases at V and 0 bases at J; junction bases unmatched: 0. The CDR3 extends over 15 amino acids. The germline V gene has CDR1 KGHSH and CDR2 LQKENI. The DNA for the CDR3 is TGTGCCAGCTCACCACCGGGACAGGGCTCCTACGAGCAGTACTTC. Protein: CASSPPGQGSYEQYF.

V usage is TRBV7-2 and J usage is TRBJ2-1; D uncertain. Germline V gene lookup returns CDR1 SGHTA and CDR2 FQGNSA. CDR3 size: 14 residues. Trimming removed 4 bases from V and 0 bases from J, with 7 bases in between. CDR3 loop: CASSYGSSYNEQFF. CDR3 bases: TGTGCCAGCAGCTACGGTAGCTCCTACAATGAGCAGTTCTTC.

The V and J genes are TRBV5-6 and TRBJ2-5, with D perhaps matching TRBD1 (6 bases). Germline CDR1 reads SGHDT; CDR2 reads YYEEEE. With 0 bases removed from V and 5 bases from J, the gap between germline ends came to 11 bases. The CDR3 runs to 14 residues. The CDR3 here is CASSLVPRGETQYF. DNA for the CDR3: TGTGCCAGCAGCTTGGTCCCTAGGGGGGAGACCCAGTACTTC.

V and J are TRBV28 and TRBJ1-1; D is ambiguous. This CDR3 spans 14 amino acids. Germline CDR1 reads MDHEN; CDR2 reads SYDVKM. V lost 3 bases, J lost 0 bases, and 8 bases lay in between. This CDR3 is CASSFASMNTEAFF. DNA of the CDR3: TGTGCCAGCAGTTTCGCGTCTATGAACACTGAAGCTTTCTTT.

Only one count was recorded for this clone. The chain uses TRBV4-1 and TRBJ2-1; the D is unclear. Germline-derived CDR1 and CDR2 are MGHRA and YSYEKL. Between the trimmed V and J ends, which lost 1 base and 14 bases, there was a span of 6 bases. The CDR3 has 10 amino acids. The CDR3 region has the DNA TGCGCCAGCAGCCAAGTTCAAAAGTTCTTC. Encoded protein: CASSQVQKFF.

The chain carries TRBV10-3 and TRBJ1-2; D perhaps matches TRBD1 (6 bases). The germline V gene has CDR1 ENHRY and CDR2 SYGVKD. Deletions cut 4 bases from V and 10 bases from J, with 22 bases between. CDR3 size: 15 residues. As DNA, the CDR3 is TGTGCCATCAGTGGGTCTATCACAGGGTCACAGGACTACACCTTC. It specifies CAISGSITGSQDYTF.

The gene calls are TRBV5-1 and TRBJ1-1, with D possibly being TRBD1 (5 bases). The CDR3 contains 15 residues. V was shortened by 1 base and J by 1 base, with 11 bases between the two germline ends. Germline-derived CDR1 and CDR2 are SGHRS and YFSETQ. CDR3 loop: CASSLMLGGNTEAFF. The CDR3 coding sequence is TGCGCCAGCAGCTTGATGCTCGGGGGGAACACTGAAGCTTTCTTT.

The rearrangement links TRBV5-1 to TRBJ2-3, with D maybe TRBD1 (6 bases). The length of the CDR3 is 15 residues. Between the trimmed V and J ends, which lost 4 bases and 6 bases, there was a span of 18 bases. CDR1 is SGHRS, CDR2 YFSETQ, per germline. In DNA, the CDR3 is TGCGCCAGCAGCCTTTGGGGGCCCCAAGGGGATACGCAGTATTTT. Its protein is CASSLWGPQGDTQYF.

The chain carries TRBV29-1 and TRBJ2-2, with TRBD1 as a possible D gene (5 bases). The CDR3 length is 12 residues. Germline CDR1 reads SQVTM; CDR2 reads ANQGSEA. V gave up 8 bases and J gave up 5 bases, with 12 bases separating them. The CDR3 nucleotides read TGCAGCCTCCTAGGGGATACCGGGGAGCTGTTTTTT. Amino acids: CSLLGDTGELFF.

The rearrangement links TRBV5-1 to TRBJ2-3, with 12 bases identical to TRBD2. CDR1 is SGHRS, CDR2 YFSETQ, per germline. J was trimmed by 2 bases and V by 7 bases; bases with no gene match: 5. The CDR3 totals 15 residues. CDR3 loop: CASRTSGELTDTQYF. CDR3 sequence (DNA): TGCGCCAGCCGGACTAGCGGGGAGCTCACAGATACGCAGTATTTT.

This chain links TRBV4-1 with TRBJ2-7, with a possible D match to TRBD1 (6 bases). Germline loops: CDR1 MGHRA, CDR2 YSYEKL. The CDR3 extends over 16 amino acids. Trimming left V 1 base short and J 2 bases short, with 15 bases between. The DNA of the CDR3 is TGCGCCAGCAGCCAAGTGCAGGGGTTGGGACCCTACGAGCAGTACTTC. It codes for CASSQVQGLGPYEQYF.

This clone was recorded once. V is TRBV11-2 and J is TRBJ1-1; D is undetermined. The V gene's germline CDR1 is SGHAT and CDR2 FQNNGV. V dropped 3 bases and J dropped 4 bases, with 9 bases sitting between them. The CDR3 sequence is 13 residues long. The CDR3 sequence is CASSLIYSTEAFF. The CDR3 DNA follows: TGTGCCAGCAGCTTGATTTACAGCACTGAAGCTTTCTTT.

V and J are TRBV13 and TRBJ2-1; D is undetermined. Germline CDR1 PRHDT, CDR2 FYEKMQ (reference sequence). The length of the CDR3 is 12 residues. The germline V and J ends were trimmed by 5 bases and 6 bases, with 8 bases remaining between them. The chain's CDR3 is CASSNMANEQFF. The DNA for the CDR3 is TGTGCCAGCAGCAACATGGCCAATGAGCAGTTCTTC. The whole variable domain, filled in from reference TRBV13 and TRBJ2-1, reads AAGVIQSPRHLIKEKRETATLKCYPIPRHDTVYWYQQGPGQDPQFLISFYEKMQSDKGSIPDRFSAQQFSDYHSELNMSSLELGDSALYFCASSNMANEQFFGPGTRLTVL.

This chain uses TRBV7-6 with TRBJ2-7; 7 nucleotides line up with TRBD2. The CDR3 runs to 12 residues. CDR1 is SGHVS and CDR2 is FNYEAQ in the germline V gene. V was clipped by 3 bases and J by 6 bases; unmatched bases: 2. The CDR3 coding sequence is TGTGCCAGCAGCTTGGGGGGGGTCGAGCAGTACTTC. Its translation is CASSLGGVEQYF.

This chain connects TRBV10-1 to TRBJ2-2; D perhaps matches TRBD2 (6 bases). The CDR3 sequence is 13 residues long. CDR1 is WNHNN, CDR2 SYGVQD, per germline (reference sequence). The germline V and J ends were trimmed by 10 bases and 6 bases, with 15 bases remaining between them. CDR3 sequence: CATRELRAGELFF. DNA of the CDR3: TGCGCCACCCGGGAGCTCCGCGCCGGGGAGCTGTTTTTT.

The chain recombines TRBV7-9 with TRBJ1-1; D is ambiguous. This CDR3 is 13 amino acids long. Looked up from germline, CDR1 is SEHNR and CDR2 is FQNEAQ (reference sequence). Trimming stripped 5 bases from V and 1 base from J, with 8 bases between. In nucleotides, the CDR3 is TGTGCCAGCAGCCCCACAACGAACACTGAAGCTTTCTTT. Translated: CASSPTTNTEAFF.

V usage is TRBV7-6 and J usage is TRBJ1-6; D gene ambiguous. The CDR3 loop spans 14 amino acids. CDR1 is SGHVS, CDR2 FNYEAQ, per germline. Trimming cost V 4 bases and J 0 bases, with 4 bases left between them. The CDR3 loop is CASSSGSYNSPLHF. DNA of the CDR3: TGTGCCAGCAGCTCGGGCTCCTATAATTCACCCCTCCACTTT.

This sequence joins TRBV6-5 and TRBJ2-7, with 7 bases aligning to TRBD1. Germline trimming cut 7 bases from V and 2 bases from J; bases unmatched to any gene: 11. The CDR3 has 15 residues. CDR1 is MNHEY, CDR2 SVGAGI, per germline. CDR3 bases: TGTGCCAGCACCATATCCCATGACAGGGCCTACGAGCAGTACTTC. Translated: CASTISHDRAYEQYF.

This clone was counted a few times. This chain joins TRBV28 and TRBJ2-1; 8 bases are a match to TRBD1. J lost 7 bases, V lost 7 bases, and 6 bases had no gene match. This CDR3 has 13 residues. Germline V gene sequence: CDR1 MDHEN, CDR2 SYDVKM. This CDR3 reads CASNTGGRNEQFF. In nucleotides, the CDR3 is TGTGCCAGCAACACAGGGGGAAGAAATGAGCAGTTCTTC.

The V call is TRBV6-4, the J call TRBJ2-1, with D possibly TRBD1 on 6 matching bases. This CDR3 has 14 amino acids. Trimming removed 5 bases at V and 0 bases at J, with 8 bases between. The germline V gene encodes CDR1 MRHNA and CDR2 SNTAGT. The CDR3 protein is CASSQGISYNEQFF. The DNA for the CDR3 is TGTGCCAGCAGTCAGGGGATCTCCTACAATGAGCAGTTCTTC.

The J gene is TRBJ1-3, the V gene TRBV3-1 (or the pseudogene TRBV3-2); D is perhaps TRBD1 (5 bases). V gave up 5 bases and J gave up 4 bases, with 9 bases separating them. From germline, CDR1 is LGHDT and CDR2 YNNKEL (reference sequence). The CDR3 covers 13 residues. CDR3 in DNA: TGTGCCAGCAGCGGCGACAGAGGAAACACCATATATTTT. It is translated as CASSGDRGNTIYF.